This is a list of T cell receptor beta chains from one sample in a study of breast tumors, draining lymph nodes, adjacent tissues. In TCRdb, the multiplex PCR reads were re-called with MiXCR into one record per CDR3 protein. The table shows 160,000 or so distinct CDR3 sequences, with 33% occurring only once. Specimen: axillary lymph node tissue. These receptors were taken from a female donor with breast cancer. Some clones in this sample may be carry-over from other donors' samples. Each CDR3 is given with its conserved first and last residue. The D gene is left open where the match is weak. Clone sizes are given selectively: once, few, many, or a class where the clone is expanded.

D: TRBD2
length: 15
J: TRBJ2-3
size: -
V: TRBV9
CDR3: CASSVVRGEGDTQYF
DNA: TGTGCCAGCAGCGTAGTTAGAGGGGAGGGAGATACGCAGTATTTT

D: TRBD2
length: 15
J: TRBJ2-1
size: many
V: TRBV11-2
CDR3: CASSPLSGSRDEQFF
DNA: TGTGCCAGCAGCCCCCTTAGCGGGAGCCGTGATGAGCAGTTCTTC

D: -
length: 12
J: TRBJ2-7
size: -
V: TRBV7-9
CDR3: CASSSRNYEQYF
DNA: TGTGCCAGCAGCTCTAGGAACTACGAGCAGTACTTC

D: TRBD2
length: 13
J: TRBJ2-5
size: many
V: TRBV29-1
CDR3: CSVLAGGGETQYF
DNA: TGCAGCGTATTAGCGGGGGGGGGGGAGACCCAGTACTTC

D: -
length: 16
J: TRBJ2-2
size: many
V: TRBV15
CDR3: CATSRDLIGDTGELFF
DNA: TGTGCCACCAGCAGAGATTTGATTGGAGACACCGGGGAGCTGTTTTTT

D: -
length: 16
J: TRBJ1-4
size: many
V: TRBV6-1
CDR3: CASRPRGDNSNEKLFF
DNA: TGTGCCAGCCGCCCCCGAGGGGACAACTCAAATGAAAAACTGTTTTTT

D: TRBD1
length: 13
J: TRBJ1-2
size: many
V: TRBV20-1
CDR3: CSAGTGDRYGYTF
DNA: TGCAGTGCTGGGACAGGGGATCGCTATGGCTACACCTTC

D: -
length: 15
J: TRBJ1-5
size: many
V: TRBV6-5
CDR3: CASSHSRGTSQPQHF
DNA: TGTGCCAGCAGTCACTCTAGGGGGACTAGTCAGCCCCAGCATTTT

D: -
length: 15
J: TRBJ2-5
size: many
V: TRBV24-1
CDR3: CATSDRGQHQETQYF
DNA: TGTGCCACCAGTGACCGAGGACAGCACCAAGAGACCCAGTACTTC

D: TRBD1
length: 17
J: TRBJ2-7
size: few
V: TRBV6-2/TRBV6-3
CDR3: CASRQPRGLARPGEQYF
DNA: TGTGCCAGCAGGCAACCCAGGGGGCTAGCCCGCCCTGGCGAGCAGTACTTC

D: TRBD2
length: 16
J: TRBJ2-7
size: -
V: TRBV15
CDR3: CAASSLGTSGSYEQYF
DNA: TGTGCCGCCAGCAGCTTGGGGACTAGCGGATCCTACGAGCAGTACTTC

D: -
length: 16
J: TRBJ2-3
size: -
V: TRBV9
CDR3: CASSPWGQTSTDTQYF
DNA: TGTGCCAGCAGTCCATGGGGCCAGACTAGCACAGATACGCAGTATTTT

D: -
length: 15
J: TRBJ1-5
size: many
V: TRBV6-4
CDR3: CASRLPWSFWQPQHF
DNA: TGTGCCAGCAGACTCCCCTGGAGTTTCTGGCAGCCCCAGCATTTT

D: -
length: 16
J: TRBJ1-2
size: -
V: TRBV9
CDR3: CASSVEPTELNYGYTF
DNA: TGTGCCAGCAGCGTAGAACCCACGGAGCTAAACTATGGCTACACCTTC

D: -
length: 17
J: TRBJ2-7
size: many
V: TRBV11-1
CDR3: CASSLEPGPESTYEQYF
DNA: TGTGCCAGCAGCTTGGAACCGGGACCCGAATCAACCTACGAGCAGTACTTC

D: TRBD2
length: 17
J: TRBJ2-3
size: -
V: TRBV28
CDR3: CASSLWGLAGRTDAQYF
DNA: TGTGCCAGCAGTTTATGGGGGCTAGCGGGCCGCACAGATGCGCAGTATTTT

D: TRBD1
length: 13
J: TRBJ2-1
size: many
V: TRBV11-2
CDR3: CASSIGTVNEQFF
DNA: TGTGCCAGCAGCATCGGGACAGTCAATGAGCAGTTCTTC

D: -
length: 12
J: TRBJ2-7
size: -
V: TRBV5-6
CDR3: CASSLKDSEQYF
DNA: TGTGCCAGCAGCTTAAAAGACTCCGAGCAGTACTTC

D: -
length: 15
J: TRBJ1-4
size: many
V: TRBV27
CDR3: CASSSDWGTGEKLFF
DNA: TGTGCCAGCAGTTCAGACTGGGGAACGGGTGAAAAACTGTTTTTT

D: -
length: 12
J: TRBJ1-5
size: many
V: TRBV28
CDR3: CASSFGGGPQHF
DNA: TGTGCCAGCAGTTTCGGCGGGGGACCCCAGCATTTT

D: TRBD1
length: 20
J: TRBJ2-3
size: -
V: TRBV7-8
CDR3: CASSWRGSASWDRKTDTQYF
DNA: TGTGCCAGCAGCTGGAGGGGCAGTGCTAGTTGGGACAGGAAGACAGATACGCAGTATTTT

D: TRBD2
length: 15
J: TRBJ2-3
size: once
V: TRBV7-9
CDR3: CASSRSGGDYNEQYF
DNA: TGTGCCAGCAGCCGTAGCGGGGGAGACTACAATGAGCAGTATTTT

D: -
length: 13
J: TRBJ1-5
size: many
V: TRBV27
CDR3: CASRRTSNQPQHF
DNA: TGTGCCAGCAGGCGTACCTCCAATCAGCCCCAGCATTTT

D: TRBD1
length: 14
J: TRBJ1-5
size: -
V: TRBV6-1
CDR3: CASTPGQGNQPQHF
DNA: TGTGCCAGCACCCCGGGACAGGGCAATCAGCCCCAGCATTTT

D: TRBD1
length: 11
J: TRBJ1-2
size: many
V: TRBV7-2
CDR3: CWDSSNYGYTF
DNA: TGCTGGGACAGTTCTAACTATGGCTACACCTTC

D: -
length: 14
J: TRBJ1-5
size: many
V: TRBV28
CDR3: CASSLGGARQPQHF
DNA: TGTGCCAGCAGTTTAGGGGGGGCGAGGCAGCCCCAGCATTTT

D: -
length: 14
J: TRBJ2-7
size: many
V: TRBV4-2
CDR3: CASSQTRDNYEQYF
DNA: TGTGCCAGCAGCCAAACAAGGGACAATTACGAGCAGTACTTC

D: TRBD2
length: 17
J: TRBJ2-1
size: many
V: TRBV12-3/TRBV12-4
CDR3: CASSPGVGTSGISEQFF
DNA: TGTGCCAGCAGTCCCGGGGTTGGGACTAGCGGGATTAGTGAGCAGTTCTTC

D: -
length: 13
J: TRBJ2-3
size: -
V: TRBV11-3
CDR3: CASNSYSSDTQYF
DNA: TGTGCCAGCAACTCTTATTCCTCAGATACGCAGTATTTT

D: TRBD1
length: 17
J: TRBJ1-5
size: many
V: TRBV6-5
CDR3: CASSPWAGQGLNQPQHF
DNA: TGTGCCAGCAGTCCGTGGGCGGGACAGGGGCTTAATCAGCCCCAGCATTTT

D: TRBD2
length: 17
J: TRBJ2-3
size: -
V: TRBV7-2
CDR3: CASRASGGREDTDTQYF
DNA: TGTGCCAGCAGGGCTAGCGGGGGGCGGGAGGACACAGATACGCAGTATTTT

D: TRBD1
length: 14
J: TRBJ2-2
size: -
V: TRBV11-2
CDR3: CASSWDRATGKLFF
DNA: TGTGCCAGCAGCTGGGACAGGGCCACCGGGAAGCTGTTTTTT

D: TRBD1
length: 13
J: TRBJ1-5
size: -
V: TRBV12-3/TRBV12-4
CDR3: CASSFGTGEAQHF
DNA: TGTGCCAGCAGTTTCGGGACAGGGGAAGCCCAGCATTTT

D: TRBD1
length: 16
J: TRBJ2-6
size: many
V: TRBV6-6
CDR3: CASSPGTGGRANVLTF
DNA: TGTGCCAGCAGTCCCGGGACAGGGGGCCGGGCCAACGTCCTGACTTTC

D: -
length: 12
J: TRBJ1-1
size: -
V: TRBV11-1
CDR3: CASSSRPTEAFF
DNA: TGTGCCAGCAGCTCCCGACCTACTGAAGCTTTCTTT

D: -
length: 14
J: TRBJ2-2
size: many
V: TRBV14
CDR3: CASSHLAFGGELFF
DNA: TGTGCCAGCAGCCACCTAGCGTTCGGCGGGGAGCTGTTTTTT

D: -
length: 15
J: TRBJ1-2
size: many
V: TRBV5-1
CDR3: CASSLDSSGRSGYTF
DNA: TGCGCCAGCAGCTTAGACTCCTCGGGGCGAAGCGGCTACACCTTC

D: -
length: 15
J: TRBJ1-5
size: many
V: TRBV28
CDR3: CASCRPRGPNQPQHF
DNA: TGTGCCAGCTGTCGGCCTCGCGGGCCCAATCAGCCCCAGCATTTT

D: -
length: 12
J: TRBJ1-1
size: few
V: TRBV20-1
CDR3: CSARTSDTEAFF
DNA: TGCAGTGCCCGGACCTCGGACACTGAAGCTTTCTTT

D: -
length: 18
J: TRBJ2-7
size: -
V: TRBV28
CDR3: CASSRLDSLTASSYEQYF
DNA: TGTGCCAGCAGTCGACTGGATTCCCTTACAGCGTCCTCCTACGAGCAGTACTTC

D: -
length: 16
J: TRBJ2-3
size: many
V: TRBV5-1
CDR3: CASSPGIQRATDTQYF
DNA: TGCGCCAGCAGCCCTGGGATTCAGCGGGCCACAGATACGCAGTATTTT

D: TRBD1
length: 15
J: TRBJ2-2
size: many
V: TRBV30
CDR3: CAWIRDRPNTGELFF
DNA: TGTGCCTGGATAAGGGACAGGCCGAACACCGGGGAGCTGTTTTTT

D: -
length: 12
J: TRBJ2-7
size: -
V: TRBV5-1
CDR3: CASSLDGYEHYF
DNA: TGCGCCAGCAGCTTGGACGGCTACGAGCACTACTTC

D: -
length: 15
J: TRBJ2-5
size: many
V: TRBV4-1
CDR3: CASSQGLGGGETQYF
DNA: TGCGCCAGCAGCCAAGGACTAGGGGGCGGAGAGACCCAGTACTTC

D: -
length: 14
J: TRBJ2-3
size: -
V: TRBV20-1
CDR3: CSASVLPNTDTQYF
DNA: TGCAGTGCTAGTGTACTACCTAACACAGATACGCAGTATTTT

D: TRBD1
length: 16
J: TRBJ1-2
size: many
V: TRBV9
CDR3: CASSVVAGTGGLGYTF
DNA: TGTGCCAGCAGCGTAGTGGCTGGGACAGGGGGCCTTGGCTACACCTTC

D: TRBD1
length: 14
J: TRBJ1-2
size: many
V: TRBV19
CDR3: CASSSSGTDYGYTF
DNA: TGTGCCAGTAGTTCCTCCGGGACAGATTATGGCTACACCTTC

D: -
length: 14
J: TRBJ2-6
size: many
V: TRBV18
CDR3: CASSPGSGANVLTF
DNA: TGTGCCAGCTCACCAGGCTCTGGGGCCAACGTCCTGACTTTC

D: TRBD2
length: 17
J: TRBJ2-1
size: many
V: TRBV19
CDR3: CASSLRGQAGGGDEQFF
DNA: TGTGCCAGTAGTCTACGGGGGCAAGCGGGGGGCGGGGATGAGCAGTTCTTC

D: TRBD2
length: 15
J: TRBJ2-2
size: many
V: TRBV28
CDR3: CASRSSGRAAGELFF
DNA: TGTGCCAGCAGATCTAGCGGGAGAGCCGCCGGGGAGCTGTTTTTT

D: -
length: 11
J: TRBJ2-3
size: many
V: TRBV30
CDR3: CAWSRTDTQYF
DNA: TGTGCCTGGAGTCGCACAGATACGCAGTATTTT

D: -
length: 13
J: TRBJ2-7
size: many
V: TRBV7-9
CDR3: CASSLMVEGEQYF
DNA: TGTGCCAGCAGCTTAATGGTGGAGGGGGAGCAGTACTTC

D: TRBD1
length: 14
J: TRBJ1-2
size: many
V: TRBV6-5
CDR3: CASSTRQGVYGYTF
DNA: TGTGCCAGCAGCACGAGGCAGGGGGTTTATGGCTACACCTTC